Listed below are T cell receptor beta chains from one sample, sequenced in a study of technical replicates of blood from a handful of donors. The data were produced by immunoSEQ multiplex PCR, yet TCRdb's version contains in-frame clones alone and is incomplete. The data contain about 59,000 clones, around 95% of them singletons. The sample comprised PBMCs. The receptors here all came from a human donor in good health. Some clones in this sample may be carry-over from other donors' samples. CDR3s include the opening cysteine and the closing phenylalanine or tryptophan. A D gene is named only where the DNA matches it firmly. The size entry is marked missing in some rows and otherwise reads once, few, many or a size class.

v_gene	abundance	j_gene	d_gene	CDR3nt	CDR3aa
TRBV5-8	.	TRBJ2-3	.	TGTGCCAGCAGCCACCTTCGGGATACGCAGTATTTT	CASSHLRDTQYF
TRBV10-3	.	TRBJ2-7	TRBD2	TGTGCCATCGGGCTGGGGGCTAGCGGGACCTACGAGCAGTACTTC	CAIGLGASGTYEQYF
TRBV27	.	TRBJ2-7	.	TGTGCCAGCAGTTACCGGACAGTATCGAGCTCCTACGAGCAGTACTTC	CASSYRTVSSSYEQYF
TRBV5-1	.	TRBJ2-7	.	TGCGCCAGCAGCTTAGAGGGATACTCCTACGAGCAGTACTTC	CASSLEGYSYEQYF
TRBV5-1	.	TRBJ2-5	.	TGCGCCAGCAAAGGGGGGGGGTACCAAGAGACCCAGTACTTC	CASKGGGYQETQYF
TRBV9	.	TRBJ2-1	.	TGTGCCAGCAGCGAATACCTCGGGGAGGAGCAGTTCTTC	CASSEYLGEEQFF
TRBV18	.	TRBJ2-7	.	TGTGCCAGCTCACCGGACAGCTCCTACGAGCAGTACTTC	CASSPDSSYEQYF
TRBV5-1	.	TRBJ1-5	.	TGCGCCAGCAGCTTGAATTTTGGGGGCGATCAGCCCCAGCATTTT	CASSLNFGGDQPQHF
TRBV5-1	.	TRBJ1-1	TRBD1	TGCGCCAGCAGCCCGATCTTAGGGGGCGTGGGGACTGAAGCTTTCTTT	CASSPILGGVGTEAFF
TRBV2	.	TRBJ2-7	TRBD1	TGTGCCAGCAGTGTCGGCCGGACAGGGATAGTTTACGAGCAGTACTTC	CASSVGRTGIVYEQYF
TRBV5-5	.	TRBJ1-1	.	TGTGCCAGCAGCTTGGGATCGGGCACTGAAGCTTTCTTT	CASSLGSGTEAFF
TRBV20-1	.	TRBJ2-5	.	TGCAGTGCTAGTCTAGCGGAGACCCAGTACTTC	CSASLAETQYF
TRBV7-9	.	TRBJ2-2	TRBD2	TGTGCCAGCAGTGGGACTAGCGGAAATGTCGCCGGGGAGCTGTTTTTT	CASSGTSGNVAGELFF
TRBV4-3	.	TRBJ2-3	TRBD2	TGCGCCAGCAGCCTCTTGAGCGGGGGGGGCACAGATACGCAGTATTTT	CASSLLSGGGTDTQYF
TRBV19	.	TRBJ2-7	TRBD2	TGTGCCAGTAGTTGGCGCCCCGGACTAGGAATCTACGAGCAGTACTTC	CASSWRPGLGIYEQYF
TRBV10-3	few	TRBJ2-3	TRBD2	TGTGCCATCAGAGACACCGGACTAGCGGGCAATTACACAGATACGCAGTATTTT	CAIRDTGLAGNYTDTQYF
TRBV15	.	TRBJ1-5	.	TGTGCCACCAGCAGAGGCGGGAATAGCAATCAGCCCCAGCATTTT	CATSRGGNSNQPQHF
TRBV4-1	.	TRBJ2-1	TRBD1	TGCGCCAGCGGAAACCTGAACAGGGGGCTATTCAATGAGCAGTTCTTC	CASGNLNRGLFNEQFF
TRBV19	.	TRBJ1-6	.	TGTGCCAGTAGTATTTTAGGGCAGGGGAATTCACCCCTCCACTTT	CASSILGQGNSPLHF
TRBV7-6	.	TRBJ2-3	.	TGTGCCAGCAGCTACGACAGGTACACAGATACGCAGTATTTT	CASSYDRYTDTQYF
TRBV11-2	.	TRBJ2-1	TRBD2	TGTGCCAGCAGCTTGGGGAGGGCGGATGAGCAGTTCTTC	CASSLGRADEQFF
TRBV5-1	.	TRBJ2-7	.	TGCGCCAGCAGCCATTCACAGGGTTACGAGCAGTACTTC	CASSHSQGYEQYF
TRBV5-8	medium-sized	TRBJ1-2	.	TGTGCCAGCAGCTTCCCAGGCGCTAACTATGGCTACACCTTC	CASSFPGANYGYTF
TRBV6-5	.	TRBJ2-7	.	TGTGCCAGCAGAGGAAGACAGGTCTCCTACGAGCAGTACTTC	CASRGRQVSYEQYF
TRBV7-2	.	TRBJ1-2	TRBD1	TGTGCCAGCAGCTCCGACAGGGTTAACTATGGCTACACCTTC	CASSSDRVNYGYTF
TRBV29-1	once	TRBJ2-1	.	TGCAGCACGACTCTAAGCTCCTACAATGAGCAGTTCTTC	CSTTLSSYNEQFF
TRBV7-8	.	TRBJ2-1	.	TGTGCCAGCAGCTTTCAGGGTCTTAATGAGCAGTTCTTC	CASSFQGLNEQFF
TRBV9	few	TRBJ2-3	.	TGTGCCAGCAGCATCCGACTAGGGCTTGATACGCAGTATTTT	CASSIRLGLDTQYF
TRBV6-6	.	TRBJ1-1	TRBD1	TGTGCCAGCGGGCCGGGACAGGGGGACACTGAAGCTTTCTTT	CASGPGQGDTEAFF
TRBV7-2	.	TRBJ2-5	.	TGTGCCAGCAGCTTAGGTGTCTCAGCGGGCCAAGAGACCCAGTACTTC	CASSLGVSAGQETQYF
TRBV5-6	.	TRBJ2-1	TRBD2	TGTGCCAGCAGCTTCGTCCCTAGCGGGGGGTTCAATGAGCAGTTCTTC	CASSFVPSGGFNEQFF
TRBV5-6	.	TRBJ1-6	.	TGTGCCAGCAGCCCCAGGAACTCAGGGCATAATTCACCCCTCCACTTT	CASSPRNSGHNSPLHF
TRBV7-6	.	TRBJ1-4	.	TGTGCCAGCAGCTTAGTCAGCAGGGTGGGGGAAAAACTGTTTTTT	CASSLVSRVGEKLFF
TRBV5-8	once	TRBJ2-4	TRBD2	TGTGCCAGCAGCTTTGAGCTAGCGGTAGCCAAAAACATTCAGTACTTC	CASSFELAVAKNIQYF
TRBV2	once	TRBJ2-2	TRBD2	TGTGCCAGCACCCGTCTTTTTAGCGGGGACGGCGGGGAGCTGTTTTTT	CASTRLFSGDGGELFF
TRBV7-3	.	TRBJ2-5	.	TGTGCCAGCAGCCGGGGACTTGGGGAGACCCAGTACTTC	CASSRGLGETQYF
TRBV5-6	few	TRBJ2-3	.	TGTGCCAGCAGCTCGCGGTTCCACACAGATACGCAGTATTTT	CASSSRFHTDTQYF
TRBV7-3	.	TRBJ1-1	TRBD1	TGTGCCAGCAGCTCGGACAGGGGCGCTGAAGCTTTCTTT	CASSSDRGAEAFF
TRBV4-2	.	TRBJ2-1	.	TGTGCCAGCAGCCAAGGTGAGAGTTCGAAGTTCCACAATGAGCAGTTCTTC	CASSQGESSKFHNEQFF
TRBV9	.	TRBJ2-1	.	TGTGCCAGCAGCCGGGGAGATGAGCAGTTCTTC	CASSRGDEQFF
TRBV5-1	.	TRBJ2-7	TRBD1	TGCGCCAGCAGCTCCAACCGAGACAGGGACGAGCAGTACTTC	CASSSNRDRDEQYF
TRBV2	.	TRBJ1-2	.	TGTGCCAGCAGTGAGGACAGTTATAACTATGGCTACACCTTC	CASSEDSYNYGYTF
TRBV7-8	.	TRBJ1-1	.	TGTGCCAGCAGCTTAGCGCCTAGGATGGCAGGGATGGCTTTCTTT	CASSLAPRMAGMAFF